The rows below give T cell receptor beta chains drawn from one sample of a study of T cells in Graves' hyperthyroidism and ophthalmopathy. TCRdb itself ran the multiplex PCR reads through MiXCR, one entry per CDR3 protein. In the table there are about 550,000 distinct CDR3 sequences, about a fifth of which are singletons. Sequenced: blood. All receptors derive from a man between 18 and 29 years old with Graves' hyperthyroidism. CDR3s include the opening cysteine and the closing phenylalanine or tryptophan. Fields, in order: J gene, V gene, D gene, clone size, CDR3 DNA, CDR3 protein. D genes are given only for firm matches. Clone size, where shown, is once, few, many, or a class for clones that have expanded.

j_call: TRBJ2-5; v_call: TRBV3-1; d_call: TRBD2; clone_size: many; cdr3_nt: TGTGCCAGCAGCCCAATGACTAGCGGGGGCGCCCAAGAGACCCAGTACTTC; cdr3_aa: CASSPMTSGGAQETQYF
j_call: TRBJ1-1; v_call: TRBV12-3/TRBV12-4; d_call: .; clone_size: many; cdr3_nt: TGTGCCAGCAGTTTCGCCGGGTCCACTGAAGCTTTCTTT; cdr3_aa: CASSFAGSTEAFF
j_call: TRBJ1-5; v_call: TRBV28; d_call: .; clone_size: many; cdr3_nt: TGTGCCAGCAGTCCTACAGATAGCAATCAGCCCCAGCATTTT; cdr3_aa: CASSPTDSNQPQHF
j_call: TRBJ2-2; v_call: TRBV28; d_call: .; clone_size: .; cdr3_nt: TGTGCCAGCAGTCCTTTTCTTTCGAACACCGGGGAGCTGTTTTTT; cdr3_aa: CASSPFLSNTGELFF
j_call: TRBJ1-1; v_call: TRBV30; d_call: .; clone_size: many; cdr3_nt: TGTGCCTGGAGTAGGGTGCTGAACACTGAAGCTTTCTTT; cdr3_aa: CAWSRVLNTEAFF
j_call: TRBJ1-2; v_call: TRBV6-1; d_call: .; clone_size: many; cdr3_nt: TGTGCCAGCAGAGGGACAAAAGACTATGGCTACACCTTC; cdr3_aa: CASRGTKDYGYTF
j_call: TRBJ2-4; v_call: TRBV12-3/TRBV12-4; d_call: .; clone_size: .; cdr3_nt: TGTGCCAGCATGAAAGGCAAAAACATTCAGTACTTC; cdr3_aa: CASMKGKNIQYF
j_call: TRBJ1-1; v_call: TRBV30; d_call: .; clone_size: few; cdr3_nt: TGTGCCTGGAGTGGTGGCGAGAAGAGCACTGAAGCTTTCTTT; cdr3_aa: CAWSGGEKSTEAFF
j_call: TRBJ1-5; v_call: TRBV6-4; d_call: .; clone_size: .; cdr3_nt: TGTGCCAGCAGTGACACGGGAGGGGGACGGAATCAGCCCCAGCATTTT; cdr3_aa: CASSDTGGGRNQPQHF
j_call: TRBJ2-7; v_call: TRBV28; d_call: TRBD2; clone_size: .; cdr3_nt: TGTGCCAGCAGTTTAGCGGTTGGGATAGCGGGAAGGAACGAGCAGTACTTC; cdr3_aa: CASSLAVGIAGRNEQYF
j_call: TRBJ1-6; v_call: TRBV6-1; d_call: .; clone_size: many; cdr3_nt: TGTGCCAGCAGGCTGACCACCCCGAGACATAATTCACCCCTCCACTTT; cdr3_aa: CASRLTTPRHNSPLHF